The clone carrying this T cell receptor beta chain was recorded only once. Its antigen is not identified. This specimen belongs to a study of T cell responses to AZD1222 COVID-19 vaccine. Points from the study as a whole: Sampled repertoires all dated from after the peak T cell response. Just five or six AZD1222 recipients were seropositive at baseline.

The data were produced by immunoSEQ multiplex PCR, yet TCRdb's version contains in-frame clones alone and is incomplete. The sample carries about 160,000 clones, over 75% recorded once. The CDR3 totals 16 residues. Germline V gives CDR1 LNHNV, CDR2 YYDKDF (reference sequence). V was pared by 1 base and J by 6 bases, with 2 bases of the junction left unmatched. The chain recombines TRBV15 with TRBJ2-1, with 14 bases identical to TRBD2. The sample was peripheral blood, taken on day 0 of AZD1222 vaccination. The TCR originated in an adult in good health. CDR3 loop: CATSRVGLAGVNEQFF. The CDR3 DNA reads TGTGCCACCAGCAGAGTGGGACTAGCGGGGGTCAATGAGCAGTTCTTC.